The present TCR beta chain was sequenced within a study of CD8+ T cells in alopecia areata. The table lists this clone with a few counts. Germline CDR1 and CDR2: SGHRS and YFSETQ. V dropped 0 bases and J dropped 5 bases, with 17 bases sitting between them. The CDR3 contains 16 residues. RNA extraction was followed by reverse transcription into cDNA, which acted as the sequencing template. Repertoires were generated with immunoSEQ multiplex PCR, while TCRdb's copy carries only in-frame clones and drops some. The sample has some 110,000 clones; 50% to 75% are singletons. Treatment described: oral pan-JAK inhibitor, 5-10 mg twice daily.

The V call is TRBV5-1, the J call TRBJ2-5; maybe TRBD1 (5 bases). The TCR was taken from a human donor with alopecia areata. Sample: CD8+ T cells sorted from blood, taken at week 4, from a patient treated with tofacitinib. CDR3: CASSLAGRSADETQYF. The CDR3 DNA follows: TGCGCCAGCAGCTTGGCAGGGCGGAGTGCGGACGAGACCCAGTACTTC.